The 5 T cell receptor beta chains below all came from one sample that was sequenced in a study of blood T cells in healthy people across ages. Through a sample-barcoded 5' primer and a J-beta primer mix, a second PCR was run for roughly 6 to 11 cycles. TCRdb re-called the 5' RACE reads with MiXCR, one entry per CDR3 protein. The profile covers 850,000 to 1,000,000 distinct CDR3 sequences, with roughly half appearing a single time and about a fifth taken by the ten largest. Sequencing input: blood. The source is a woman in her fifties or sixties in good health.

The CDR3 region is CASSGAGSSTDTQYF. The CDR3 DNA reads as TGTGCCAGCAGTGGAGCGGGCTCCAGCACAGATACGCAGTATTTT. The chain employs TRBV28 and TRBJ2-3; D is possibly TRBD2 (6 bases). The CDR3 spans 15 residues. V lost 5 bases to trimming and J lost 0 bases, with 12 bases between them. In germline, CDR1 is MDHEN, CDR2 SYDVKM.

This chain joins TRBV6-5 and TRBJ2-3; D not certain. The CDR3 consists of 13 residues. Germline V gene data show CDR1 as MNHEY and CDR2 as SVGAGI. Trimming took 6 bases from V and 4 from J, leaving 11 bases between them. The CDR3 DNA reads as TGTGCCAGCAGCCTCGACGGATCAGATACGCAGTATTTT. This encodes CASSLDGSDTQYF.

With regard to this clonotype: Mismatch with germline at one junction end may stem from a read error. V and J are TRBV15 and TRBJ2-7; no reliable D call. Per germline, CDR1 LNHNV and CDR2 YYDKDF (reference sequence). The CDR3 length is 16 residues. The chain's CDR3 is CATSGDGISVSYEQYF. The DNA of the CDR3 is TGTGCCACCAGCGGAGATGGAATCTCCGTCTCCTACGAGCAGTACTTC.

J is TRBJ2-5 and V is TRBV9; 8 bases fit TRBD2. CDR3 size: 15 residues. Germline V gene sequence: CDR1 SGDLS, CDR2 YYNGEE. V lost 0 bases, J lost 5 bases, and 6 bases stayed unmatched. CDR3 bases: TGTGCCAGCAGCGTAGGGATAGCGGGAAGGGAGACCCAGTACTTC. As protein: CASSVGIAGRETQYF.

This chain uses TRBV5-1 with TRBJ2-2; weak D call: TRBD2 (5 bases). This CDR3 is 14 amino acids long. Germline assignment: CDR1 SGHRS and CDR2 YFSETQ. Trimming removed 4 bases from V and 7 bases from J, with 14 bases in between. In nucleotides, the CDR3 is TGCGCCAGCAGCGTGGATCCCGGGATCGGGGAGCTGTTTTTT. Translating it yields CASSVDPGIGELFF.